The clone carrying this TCR beta chain was seen at least ten times. Its antigen is not known. This entry comes from a study of T cells in Graves' hyperthyroidism and ophthalmopathy. The germline V gene encodes CDR1 MNHNS and CDR2 SASEGT. This CDR3 is built from 14 residues. V lost 5 bases to trimming and J lost 5 bases, with 14 bases between them. Calling Graves' hyperthyroidism stable meant ophthalmopathy did not progress within 18 months. Overall study results and limits: The model forecast ophthalmopathy, anticipating it by a median around 6.5 months before onset.

The investigators amplified TCR beta CDR3 regions from RNA transcripts. The HTBI primer set was used in a first-round RT-PCR of the TCR CDR3. TCRdb redid the calling of the multiplex PCR reads with MiXCR, one entry per CDR3 protein. The sample lists approximately 300,000 distinct CDR3 sequences, over 15% occurring once. This clonotype originated in a man aged 30 to 45 with Graves' hyperthyroidism. The gene calls are TRBV6-1 and TRBJ2-3; TRBD2 is a possible D gene (5 bases). Sequenced material: blood. The CDR3 sequence is CASSTDFRGDTQYF. The CDR3 region has the DNA TGTGCCAGCAGTACAGACTTCCGGGGAGATACGCAGTATTTT.